This passage covers 31 T cell receptor beta chains from one sample sequenced in a study of T cells after yellow fever vaccination. TCRdb called the 5' RACE reads again in MiXCR, with one record for every CDR3 protein. The table includes 25,000 or so distinct CDR3 sequences, 4% to 5% detected once. Sample: PBMCs, either bulk or a sorted T-cell subset (CD4+, CD8+, memory, or dextramer-sorted; not recorded which), taken on the day of the yellow fever booster vaccination. These receptors were collected from a man between 18 and 29 years old who received the YFV17D yellow fever vaccine.

There are many counts of this clonotype. J is TRBJ2-5 and V is TRBV12-3 or TRBV12-4; D may be TRBD2 (5 bases). Between the trimmed V and J ends, which lost 5 bases and 1 base, there was a span of 8 bases. The CDR3 runs to 13 residues. DNA of the CDR3: TGTGCCAGCAGTCCCGGACTCCAAGAGACCCAGTACTTC. It specifies CASSPGLQETQYF.

This clonotype was seen many times. The V gene is TRBV6-2 or TRBV6-3, the J gene TRBJ2-6; D remains ambiguous. The CDR3 has 17 residues. V was clipped by 1 base and J by 0 bases, with 10 bases between them. The germline V gene encodes CDR1 MNHEY and CDR2 SVGEGT. DNA of the CDR3: TGTGCCAGCAGTTACTTAGGGCCGAGCTCTGGGGCCAACGTCCTGACTTTC. Encoded protein: CASSYLGPSSGANVLTF.

This clonotype was picked up many times. The rearrangement uses TRBV9 and TRBJ2-1; 8 bases match TRBD2. After removal of 0 bases from V and 4 bases from J, the junction contained 6 bases not matched to a gene. CDR1 SGDLS and CDR2 YYNGEE come from the germline V gene. CDR3 size: 16 residues. The CDR3 sequence is CASSVGPGGAYNEQFF. The CDR3 DNA sequence: TGTGCCAGCAGCGTAGGACCCGGGGGGGCGTACAATGAGCAGTTCTTC.

The V and J genes are TRBV5-1 and TRBJ2-1; D gene unclear. CDR1 is SGHRS and CDR2 is YFSETQ in the germline V gene. The CDR3 spans 16 residues. V was cut by 0 bases and J by 5 bases, with 15 bases left in between. CDR3 residues: CASSLARRAWDNEQFF. CDR3 in DNA: TGCGCCAGCAGCTTGGCCCGACGGGCTTGGGACAATGAGCAGTTCTTC.

The rearrangement links TRBV19 to TRBJ1-5; 8 bases agree with TRBD1. Trimming at V came to 5 bases and at J to 0 bases, leaving 6 bases not matched to a gene. Germline V gives CDR1 LNHDA, CDR2 SQIVND (reference sequence). This CDR3 contains 16 residues. The DNA of the CDR3 is TGTGCCAGTAGTGGGACAGGAGCAAATAGCAATCAGCCCCAGCATTTT. It specifies CASSGTGANSNQPQHF. The variable domain in full, completed from reference TRBV19 and TRBJ1-5, reads DGGITQSPKYLFRKEGQNVTLSCEQNLNHDAMYWYRQDPGQGLRLIYYSQIVNDFQKGDIAEGYSVSREKKESFPLTVTSAQKNPTAFYLCASSGTGANSNQPQHFGDGTRLSIL.

The J gene is TRBJ2-4, the V gene TRBV5-4, with a tentative D call TRBD1 (5 bases). CDR1 and CDR2 from the germline V gene are SGHNT and YYREEE (reference sequence). The V end lost 0 bases, the J end lost 2 bases, and 9 bases lay between the germline ends. The CDR3 extends over 15 amino acids. CDR3 nucleotides: TGTGCCAGCAGCTTGGGGGGCCCAACCAAAAACATTCAGTACTTC. Its protein product is CASSLGGPTKNIQYF.

This clonotype was counted only a few times. The V gene is TRBV2, the J gene TRBJ2-2; 11 nucleotides line up with TRBD2. CDR3 size: 14 residues. V trimming: 6 bases; J trimming: 3 bases; junction bases outside the gene matches: 0. Germline V CDR1 and CDR2: SNHLY, FYNNEI. This CDR3 reads CASRGLADTGELFF. The CDR3 DNA reads as TGTGCCAGCAGGGGACTAGCGGACACCGGGGAGCTGTTTTTT.

This clonotype was observed many times. The chain employs TRBV19 and TRBJ1-5; possibly TRBD1 for D (6 bases). CDR3 length: 15 amino acids. The V and J ends lost 3 bases and 5 bases respectively, with 14 bases between them. Germline CDR1 is LNHDA and CDR2 is SQIVND (reference sequence). DNA for the CDR3: TGTGCCAGTAGTATTCCAGGGGCAGCTGATCAGCCCCAGCATTTT. Amino acids: CASSIPGAADQPQHF.

This chain uses TRBV7-2 with TRBJ2-1; TRBD2 matches 7 bases. This CDR3 comprises 15 residues. With V trimmed by 0 bases and J by 4 bases, 3 bases remained unmatched. Germline CDR1 SGHTA, CDR2 FQGNSA. The CDR3 protein is CASSLAPGGYNEQFF. CDR3 sequence (DNA): TGTGCCAGCAGCTTAGCCCCGGGGGGTTACAATGAGCAGTTCTTC.

The table lists this clonotype with many counts. The chain uses TRBV20-1 and TRBJ1-2; D is perhaps TRBD1 (5 bases). The germline V gene has CDR1 DFQATT and CDR2 SNEGSKA (reference sequence). CDR3 length equals 12 residues. Deletions cut 1 base from V and 8 bases from J, with 11 bases between. CDR3 region: CSARVTGFGYTF. The CDR3 coding sequence is TGCAGTGCTAGAGTTACAGGTTTCGGCTACACCTTC.

Many counts were recorded for this clonotype. This sequence joins TRBV5-1 and TRBJ2-3; possibly TRBD2 for D (6 bases). V was shortened by 0 bases and J by 4 bases, with 9 bases between the two germline ends. The CDR3 length is 14 residues. Looked up from germline, CDR1 is SGHRS and CDR2 is YFSETQ. CDR3 nucleotide sequence: TGCGCCAGCAGCTTGGCTGGGGACTCAGATACGCAGTATTTT. Amino acids: CASSLAGDSDTQYF.

This clonotype has a count of ten or more. The genes are TRBV6-6 and TRBJ1-6; unclear D gene. V lost 2 bases, J lost 14 bases, and 10 bases lay in between. This CDR3 has 12 residues. Germline V gene data show CDR1 as MNHNY and CDR2 as SVGAGI (reference sequence). In DNA form, the CDR3 reads TGTGCCAGCAGTTACGATGATCCGTCCCTCCACTTT. Translated: CASSYDDPSLHF.

This clonotype was recorded at least ten times. The CDR3 bases are TGTGCCAGCAGACAGGGGACCTACGAGCAGTACTTC. It translates to CASRQGTYEQYF. This chain uses TRBV6-2 or TRBV6-3 with TRBJ2-7, with 7 bases identical to TRBD1. Germline CDR1 and CDR2: MNHEY and SVGEGT. V lost 6 bases to trimming and J lost 2 bases; unmatched junction nucleotides: 1. The length of the CDR3 is 12 residues.

This clonotype was detected many times. V gene TRBV7-2 combines with J gene TRBJ2-1; 7 nucleotides agree with TRBD2. Germline V CDR1 and CDR2: SGHTA, FQGNSA. CDR3 length: 13 amino acids. Germline trimming cut 5 bases from V and 8 bases from J; bases unmatched to any gene: 6. In DNA form, the CDR3 reads TGTGCCAGCAGCGCCGGGGGGAGCTATGAGCAGTTCTTC. Amino acids: CASSAGGSYEQFF.

Many counts were recorded for this clonotype. This chain joins TRBV5-1 and TRBJ2-5; TRBD1 matches 8 bases. The trim removed 3 bases at V and 2 bases at J, leaving 9 bases unmatched. The CDR3 extends over 16 amino acids. CDR1 is SGHRS and CDR2 is YFSETQ in the germline V gene. CDR3 coding DNA: TGCGCCAGCAGCTGGGGAGCTCAGGGGGCTCAAGAGACCCAGTACTTC. It specifies CASSWGAQGAQETQYF.

This clonotype was found many times. The chain couples TRBV5-1 to TRBJ1-3; D not certain. Trimming left V 0 bases short and J 0 bases short, with 13 bases between. Germline values: CDR1 SGHRS, CDR2 YFSETQ. The CDR3 is 17 residues long. The chain's CDR3 is CASSLASGSSSGNTIYF. CDR3 nucleotides: TGCGCCAGCAGCTTGGCCAGCGGCTCGAGCTCTGGAAACACCATATATTTT.

This clonotype was picked up many times. The chain joins TRBV7-9 to TRBJ1-1, with D perhaps TRBD1 (6 bases). The V end lost 4 bases, the J end lost 1 base, and 16 bases lay between the germline ends. This CDR3 region has 16 residues. CDR1 SEHNR and CDR2 FQNEAQ come from the germline V gene (reference sequence). In DNA, the CDR3 is TGTGCCAGCAGCTCTGGTTGGGGGCACCCGAACACTGAAGCTTTCTTT. Protein product: CASSSGWGHPNTEAFF.

This clonotype showed up just once. This clone may be a read error of a much larger clone one base away. The V gene is TRBV12-3 or TRBV12-4, the J gene TRBJ2-5; no firm D call. CDR3 length equals 15 residues. V was shortened by 2 bases and J by 2 bases, with 12 bases between the two germline ends. The CDR3 loop is CASSLQICRQETQYF. CDR3 DNA: TGTGCCAGCAGTTTACAGATCTGCAGACAAGAGACCCAGTACTTC.

V and J are TRBV7-3 and TRBJ1-6; D is unclear. The CDR3 contains 15 residues. With 6 bases removed from V and 7 bases from J, the gap between germline ends came to 16 bases. Germline loops: CDR1 SGHTA, CDR2 FQGTGA. The CDR3 sequence: CASSPGLSQNSPLHF. In nucleotides, the CDR3 is TGTGCCAGCAGTCCTGGGCTATCCCAGAATTCACCCCTCCACTTT.

In its sample, this clonotype was seen many times. In nucleotides, the CDR3 is TGTGCCAGCAGTCAAAGACTAGCGGGGACCGGGGAGCTGTTTTTT. Translated, it gives CASSQRLAGTGELFF. J is TRBJ2-2 and V is TRBV12-3 or TRBV12-4; 11 positions agree with TRBD2. After removal of 5 bases from V and 5 bases from J, the junction contained 4 bases not matched to a gene. The length of the CDR3 is 15 residues.

The table lists this clonotype with a few counts. The chain is built from TRBV11-2 and TRBJ2-7, with 7 bases identical to TRBD1. The ends lost 3 bases at V and 3 bases at J; junction bases unmatched: 5. Germline V gene lookup returns CDR1 SGHAT and CDR2 FQNNGV. The CDR3 is 14 amino acids. CDR3 residues: CASSFGTALYEQYF. In nucleotides, the CDR3 is TGTGCCAGCAGCTTTGGGACAGCCCTCTACGAGCAGTACTTC.

This clonotype showed up many times. The chain recombines TRBV5-1 with TRBJ2-1; the D call may be TRBD1 or TRBD2 (5 bases each). The ends were cut back, 4 bases at V and 8 bases at J, with 16 bases in the middle. Germline V gives CDR1 SGHRS, CDR2 YFSETQ. This CDR3 is built from 14 residues. The chain's CDR3 is CASSLRRGSDEQFF. The CDR3 nucleotides are TGCGCCAGCAGCCTACGTCGGGGCTCCGATGAGCAGTTCTTC.

This clonotype was seen repeatedly, ten times or more. The rearrangement joins TRBV7-2 to TRBJ1-2; 9 bases map to TRBD1. This CDR3 has 13 amino acids. J lost 8 bases, V lost 5 bases, and 6 bases had no gene match. The germline gives CDR1 SGHTA, CDR2 FQGNSA. The CDR3 sequence: CASSATGGTGYTF. In DNA, the CDR3 is TGTGCCAGCAGCGCTACAGGGGGCACAGGCTACACCTTC.

This clonotype has just a few counts. The J gene is TRBJ2-1, the V gene TRBV2; TRBD2 might be the D (6 bases). CDR3 length: 16 amino acids. The germline V gene encodes CDR1 SNHLY and CDR2 FYNNEI. The V end was cut by 4 bases, the J end by 8 bases, with 21 bases between. This CDR3 is CASSARGTRREDEQFF. The CDR3 DNA follows: TGTGCCAGCAGTGCCCGGGGGACCAGGAGGGAGGATGAGCAGTTCTTC.

This clonotype occurred a few times. The genes are TRBV11-3 and TRBJ2-3; TRBD1 might be the D (7 bases). V was pared by 3 bases and J by 6 bases, with 16 bases between. The germline CDR1 and CDR2 sequences are SGHNT and YENEEA. The length of the CDR3 is 15 residues. The CDR3 DNA sequence: TGTGCCAGCAGCTTCAGGGGGGCCTCCGAGGATACGCAGTATTTT. As protein: CASSFRGASEDTQYF.

This clonotype was recorded at least ten times. V usage is TRBV20-1 and J usage is TRBJ2-5; D gene ambiguous. This CDR3 comprises 14 residues. The germline V and J ends were trimmed by 0 bases and 1 base, with 9 bases remaining between them. Germline values: CDR1 DFQATT, CDR2 SNEGSKA (reference sequence). The CDR3 nucleotides are TGCAGTGCTAGAGACGGACGAACCCAAGAGACCCAGTACTTC. Protein: CSARDGRTQETQYF.

This clonotype was seen ten or more times. The chain employs TRBV7-2 and TRBJ2-2; D unclear. This CDR3 is 16 amino acids long. The V gene lost 2 bases and the J gene lost 2 bases, with 12 bases spanning the gap. Germline V CDR1 and CDR2: SGHTA, FQGNSA. The CDR3: CASSLLPPKNTGELFF. The CDR3 nucleotides read TGTGCCAGCAGCTTATTACCCCCCAAAAACACCGGGGAGCTGTTTTTT.

In its sample, this clonotype was seen many times. This chain's CDR3 is CASSEGGSSSGANVLTF. For the CDR3, the DNA is TGTGCCAGCAGTGAAGGGGGCAGCTCCTCTGGGGCCAACGTCCTGACTTTC. This chain links TRBV2 with TRBJ2-6; a possible D gene is TRBD1 (5 bases). The CDR3 sequence is 17 residues long. Germline V lookup: CDR1 SNHLY, CDR2 FYNNEI. The V end was cut by 1 base, the J end by 0 bases, with 10 bases between.

The gene calls are TRBV2 and TRBJ1-6, with D tentatively TRBD1 (5 bases). The CDR3 extends over 12 amino acids. Germline V gene sequence: CDR1 SNHLY, CDR2 FYNNEI. Trimming removed 6 bases from V and 8 bases from J, with 8 bases in between. CDR3 coding DNA: TGTGCCAGCAGCGCCAGGGATTCACCCCTCCACTTT. Its protein is CASSARDSPLHF.

The chain is built from TRBV5-1 and TRBJ2-3; D is possibly TRBD1 or TRBD2 (5 bases each). Germline CDR1 reads SGHRS; CDR2 reads YFSETQ. This CDR3 comprises 15 residues. Trimming removed 5 bases at V and 2 bases at J, with 15 bases between. This CDR3 is CASRGPTLNTDTQYF. The CDR3, as DNA: TGCGCCAGCAGGGGACCTACTCTAAACACAGATACGCAGTATTTT.

This clonotype was seen at least ten times. DNA for the CDR3: TGTGCCAGCAGTCAGGGGGCCGCGTTAAGCACAGATACGCAGTATTTT. Its protein product is CASSQGAALSTDTQYF. The chain employs TRBV12-3 or TRBV12-4 and TRBJ2-3, with 8 bases lining up with TRBD1. V lost 5 bases, J lost 0 bases, and 7 bases stayed unmatched. This CDR3 has 16 residues.